This T cell receptor (beta chain) comes out of a study of blood T cell repertoires in COVID-19. Across the whole study: The cDNA or gDNA used as material had been derived from T cells, B-cell-depleted T cells, or PBMCs.

In the authors' workflow: From reference gene primer amplification, estimates of nucleated cell counts were derived. Generated by immunoSEQ multiplex PCR, the TCRdb table keeps only in-frame clones and is missing some. V and J calls and clone size follow that table, whereas D and trimming were derived from the DNA. In the table there are about 200,000 clones, roughly 90% of which are singletons. CDR3 length: 16 residues. V lost 4 bases and J lost 7; bases outside the gene matches: 13. Germline V gives CDR1 SGHRS, CDR2 YFSETQ. The receptor was derived from a woman between 70 and 85 years old with acute or convalescent COVID-19. The sequencing input was peripheral blood. The rearrangement uses TRBV5-1 and TRBJ1-1; TRBD1 matches 10 bases. CDR3 DNA: TGCGCCAGCAGCCCCGACAGGGGGCGTGAGTATTTTGAAGCTTTCTTT. Protein: CASSPDRGREYFEAFF.